Below are 20 T cell receptor beta chains sequenced from a single sample in a study of tumor-infiltrating lymphocytes in primary liver carcinoma (dated by TCRdb to the late 2010s). Sequencer: Illumina HiSeq 2500. Using a constant-region primer and ProtoScript II reverse transcriptase, TCRbeta-specific cDNA was reverse-transcribed from 400 to 550 ng total RNA. The TCRbeta libraries were prepared through three rounds of nested multiplex PCR following a slightly modified ARM-PCR procedure. Each of the first two PCR rounds ran for approximately 10 cycles using multiplex TRBV1-TRBV30 forward primers together with a Cbeta reverse primer. TCRdb applied fastp at Q25 and MiXCR to the public reads, then kept only in-frame beta chains. Rows are combined by CDR3 protein, so each entry shows the most common genes and DNA. Here the sample has roughly 70,000 distinct CDR3 sequences; 71% occur a single time. 30% to 40% of the sample is held by the ten biggest clonotypes.

Total RNA and DNA were co-extracted without cell sorting from 20-30 mg of bulk tissue using the AllPrep DNA/RNA mini kit. Sequencing was carried out using liver tumor tissue from sampling region 4. The label giving this sample's cell subset or site can be read as: tumor region T4, right-lateral pole. These receptors originate from a man aged 35 to 55 with primary liver carcinoma and hepatitis B virus infection.

Comments on this clonotype: Because the CDR3 is missing its conserved closing phenylalanine or tryptophan, this is likely a read error. The DNA is omitted, as the CDR3 cannot be located on it reliably, and the CDR3 follows TCRdb's listing. This chain joins TRBV11-3 and TRBJ2-1; the table's D gene call, TRBD2, was not cross checked with the DNA. Germline CDR1 and CDR2: SGHNT and YENEEA. Including both end residues, the CDR3 is 15 amino acids long. CDR3 sequence: CASSAVTREINEKFY.

The V and J genes are TRBV6-2 or TRBV6-3 and TRBJ1-2; D remains unclear. V was cut by 9 bases and J by 4 bases, with 12 bases left in between. Germline loops: CDR1 MNHEY, CDR2 SVGEGT. The CDR3 has 12 amino acids. The CDR3 loop is CARKGDGYGYTF. For the CDR3, the DNA is TGTGCCAGGAAGGGAGACGGCTATGGCTACACCTTC.

As concerns this clonotype: One base away lies a much larger clone, so this may be a sequencing read error. The chain has TRBV4-3 and TRBJ2-4; D unresolved. The germline V gene has CDR1 LGHNA and CDR2 YSLEER. This CDR3 has 16 residues. DNA for the CDR3: TGCGCCAGCAGCCAAGATGGCAGCCTAACCAAAAACATTCAGCACTTC. Its protein product is CASSQDGSLTKNIQHF.

This clonotype counts as medium-sized (0.01 to 0.1%). The rearrangement joins TRBV11-2 to TRBJ2-1; 7 bases align to TRBD2. The CDR3 extends over 19 amino acids. CDR1 is SGHAT, CDR2 FQNNGV, per germline. V shed 0 bases and J 4 bases; nucleotides not matched to a gene: 15. DNA for the CDR3: TGTGCCAGCAGCTTAGATGGGCGATTCAGCGGGACCCTTTACAATGAGCAGTTCTTC. This sequence encodes CASSLDGRFSGTLYNEQFF.

A note on this clonotype: A much larger clone differs by one base, so this may be a read error. The chain recombines TRBV29-1 with TRBJ2-7; 10 bases are a match to TRBD2. The CDR3 is 14 residues long. Germline lookup yields CDR1 SQVTM and CDR2 ANQGSEA. CDR3 in DNA: TGCAGAGTCTCGACTAGCGGGTTCTCCTACGAGCAGTACTTC. It translates to CRVSTSGFSYEQYF.

At least ten counts were recorded for this clonotype. The V call is TRBV6-2 or TRBV6-3, the J call TRBJ1-5; 8 bases map to TRBD1. This CDR3 comprises 16 residues. Germline CDR1 is MNHEY and CDR2 is SVGEGT. The trim removed 0 bases at V and 3 bases at J, leaving 4 bases unmatched. CDR3 amino acids: CASSYSGTGSNQPQHF. CDR3 DNA: TGTGCCAGCAGTTACTCTGGGACAGGCTCCAATCAGCCCCAGCATTTT.

Comment on this clonotype: This CDR3 fails to terminate in the conserved phenylalanine or tryptophan, so it likely reflects a read error. The chain recombines TRBV11-2 with TRBJ2-5, with TRBD2 matching 8 bases. CDR1 and CDR2 from the germline V gene are SGHAT and FQNNGV. This CDR3 contains 16 residues. V was pared by 6 bases and J by 10 bases, with 19 bases of the junction left unmatched. The CDR3 nucleotides read TGTGCCAGCAGTCAAACTCCTGGCGGGGGGAAAGGGATCCAGTACTTA. This translates into CASSQTPGGGKGIQYL.

Turning to this clonotype: A much larger clone is a single base away; this may be a read error. The chain recombines TRBV5-1 with TRBJ1-1, with 8 bases matching TRBD1. CDR1 and CDR2 (germline): SGHRS, YFSETQ. The CDR3 loop spans 15 amino acids. CDR3 DNA: TGCGTCAGCAGCTCGGGACAGGTTGGGTCCACTGAAGCTTTCTTT. Amino acid sequence: CVSSSGQVGSTEAFF.

Regarding this clonotype: A read error may account for a junction end that differs from germline. The chain recombines TRBV4-3 with TRBJ2-7; D is unclear. Germline V gene sequence: CDR1 LGHNA, CDR2 YSLEER. CDR3 length equals 13 residues. Written as DNA, the CDR3 is TGCGCCAGCAGCCAAGATCTGTCCTACGAGCGGTACTTC. This translates into CASSQDLSYERYF.

This rearrangement joins TRBV11-1 to TRBJ1-4, with 7 bases that match TRBD1. Germline lookup yields CDR1 SGHAT and CDR2 FQDESV (reference sequence). Trimming cost V 5 bases and J 3 bases; bases outside gene matches: 6. The CDR3 totals 15 residues. The DNA for the CDR3 is TGTGCCAGCAGCCACAACAGGGGACCTAATGAAAAACTGTTTTTT. As protein: CASSHNRGPNEKLFF.

In this sample, this clonotype turned up many times. The CDR3 sequence is CSAKGVRDSPYEQYF. CDR3 sequence (DNA): TGCAGCGCCAAGGGGGTACGGGATTCCCCCTACGAGCAGTACTTC. The genes are TRBV29-1 and TRBJ2-7; perhaps TRBD1 as D (6 bases). CDR3 length equals 15 residues. V gave up 7 bases and J gave up 2 bases, with 21 bases separating them. The germline gives CDR1 SQVTM, CDR2 ANQGSEA.

As to this clonotype: Germline and junction disagree at one end, which may indicate a read error. The genes are TRBV11-1 and TRBJ2-1; a weak D match, TRBD2 (6 bases). CDR1 and CDR2 (germline): SGHAT, FQDESV (reference sequence). The CDR3 sequence is 18 residues long. The CDR3 region is CTSSIYRSAGRSYNEQFF. The CDR3 bases are TGTACCAGCAGCATATACCGCTCCGCGGGAAGGTCCTACAATGAGCAGTTCTTC.

Of note for this clonotype: A read error may account for a junction end that differs from germline. V usage is TRBV11-2 and J usage is TRBJ2-1, with D possibly TRBD2 on 6 matching bases. Looked up from germline, CDR1 is SGHAT and CDR2 is FQNNGV. The CDR3 has 14 residues. DNA of the CDR3: TGTGCCAGCAACTTATACCGACTAGTTAGTAAGCAATTCTTC. Translated, it gives CASNLYRLVSKQFF.

About this clonotype itself: Possible read error: a much larger clone is one base away. CDR3 in DNA: TGTGCCAGCAGCCCAGACAGGGGGTCCTCACCTTACAATGAGCAGTTCTTC. This sequence encodes CASSPDRGSSPYNEQFF. This sequence joins TRBV4-2 and TRBJ2-1; 9 bases are a match to TRBD1. The J segment lost 4 bases and the V segment lost 4 bases, leaving 11 bases of the junction unmatched. In germline, CDR1 is LGHNA, CDR2 YNFKEQ. The CDR3 runs to 17 residues.

This clonotype was seen a single time. With a much larger clone just one base away, this may be a read error. The V call is TRBV5-4, the J call TRBJ2-2; 7 nucleotides match TRBD2. V was pared by 6 bases and J by 2 bases, with 7 bases of the junction left unmatched. The CDR3 has 15 residues. CDR1 is SGHNT, CDR2 YYREEE, per germline (reference sequence). The CDR3 nucleotides are TGTGCCAGCAACTGGGACTACTTCAACACCGGGGAGCTGTTTTTT. Translated, it gives CASNWDYFNTGELFF.

A word on this clonotype: An end of the junction does not agree with germline; a read error may underlie this. This chain joins TRBV5-1 and TRBJ2-6; either TRBD1 or TRBD2 may supply D (5 bases each). The length of the CDR3 is 15 residues. The germline V gene has CDR1 SGHRS and CDR2 YFSETQ. CDR3 in amino acids: CASSAGHSGDNVLTF. DNA for the CDR3: TGCGCCAGCAGTGCCGGACATTCCGGGGACAACGTCCTGACTTTC.

Regarding this clonotype: Its ends do not fully match the called genes, so a read error is possible. The rearrangement uses TRBV7-8 and TRBJ2-1; TRBD2 aligns across 8 bases. In germline, CDR1 is SGHVS, CDR2 FQNEAQ. The CDR3 extends over 13 amino acids. The CDR3 spells CVSSLVGRGEQFF. The CDR3 nucleotides read TGTGTCAGCAGCTTAGTCGGGAGGGGAGAGCAGTTCTTC.

On this clonotype: Mismatch with germline at one junction end may stem from a read error. The rearrangement uses TRBV5-1 and TRBJ2-2; a weak D match, TRBD2 (5 bases). The CDR3 loop spans 14 amino acids. The germline gives CDR1 SGHRS, CDR2 YFSETQ. The CDR3 protein is CANSLNEGTGELFF. CDR3 DNA: TGCGCCAACAGCTTGAATGAGGGCACTGGGGAGCTGTTTTTT. The full variable domain, completed using reference TRBV5-1 and TRBJ2-2, is KAGVTQTPRYLIKTRGQQVTLSCSPISGHRSVSWYQQTPGQGLQFLFEYFSETQRNKGNFPGRFSGRQFSNSRSEMNVSTLELGDSALYLCANSLNEGTGELFFGEGSRLTVL.

The chain employs TRBV6-4 and TRBJ2-2, with D tentatively TRBD1 (5 bases). Per the germline V gene, CDR1 is MRHNA and CDR2 is SNTAGT. CDR3 length equals 13 residues. With 4 bases removed from V and 10 bases from J, the gap between germline ends came to 13 bases. The CDR3 spells CASSVEGAEELFF. For the CDR3, the DNA is TGTGCCAGCAGTGTGGAAGGGGCAGAGGAGCTGTTTTTT.

The chain joins TRBV29-1 to TRBJ1-1; no reliable D call. This CDR3 region has 15 residues. Germline V gives CDR1 SQVTM, CDR2 ANQGSEA. Trimming removed 8 bases from V and 0 bases from J, with 19 bases in between. The CDR3 bases are TGCAGCATTGCGGCAGTGTGGGGAATGAACACTGAAGCTTTCTTT. Protein: CSIAAVWGMNTEAFF. The entire variable domain, with the rest obtained from reference TRBV29-1 and TRBJ1-1, is as follows: SAVISQKPSRDICQRGTSLTIQCQVDSQVTMMFWYRQQPGQSLTLIATANQGSEATYESGFVIDKFPISRPNLTFSTLTVSNMSPEDSSIYLCSIAAVWGMNTEAFFGQGTRLTVV.